Listed below are T cell receptor beta chains from one sample, sequenced in a study of PD-L1 blockade in urothelial cancer. TCRdb's copy holds only in-frame clones and misses some; the assay was immunoSEQ multiplex PCR. The data contain about 120,000 clones, approximately 85% of them singletons. The sequences come from PBMCs, collected around atezolizumab (anti-PD-L1) treatment. These receptors all stem from a man aged 50-59 years with urothelial cancer. Both conserved end residues are part of each CDR3. Fields, in order: D gene, V gene, clone size, J gene, CDR3 protein, CDR3 DNA. A D gene is named only where the DNA matches it firmly. Rows may omit the clone size; those that give it use once, few, many or a size class.

d_gene: TRBD1
v_gene: TRBV15
abundance: .
j_gene: TRBJ1-1
CDR3aa: CATSRAVGQGMNTEAFF
CDR3nt: TGTGCCACCAGCAGAGCAGTGGGACAGGGGATGAACACTGAAGCTTTCTTT

d_gene: TRBD2
v_gene: TRBV29-1
abundance: .
j_gene: TRBJ2-5
CDR3aa: CSGRLAGKQETQYF
CDR3nt: TGCAGCGGGAGACTAGCGGGTAAACAAGAGACCCAGTACTTC

d_gene: TRBD1
v_gene: TRBV15
abundance: .
j_gene: TRBJ1-1
CDR3aa: CATSDRQGDTEAFF
CDR3nt: TGTGCCACCAGCGACCGACAGGGGGACACTGAAGCTTTCTTT

d_gene: .
v_gene: TRBV18
abundance: .
j_gene: TRBJ1-5
CDR3aa: CASSPSGARQPQHF
CDR3nt: TGTGCCAGCTCACCTTCAGGGGCGAGGCAGCCCCAGCATTTT

d_gene: TRBD2
v_gene: TRBV7-9
abundance: .
j_gene: TRBJ2-1
CDR3aa: CASSLDRTSGNEQFF
CDR3nt: TGTGCCAGCAGCTTAGATCGGACTAGCGGCAATGAGCAGTTCTTC

d_gene: .
v_gene: TRBV7-2
abundance: .
j_gene: TRBJ2-1
CDR3aa: CASSLGQGGSYNEQFF
CDR3nt: TGTGCCAGCAGCTTAGGGCAGGGCGGCTCCTACAATGAGCAGTTCTTC

d_gene: TRBD2
v_gene: TRBV7-6
abundance: .
j_gene: TRBJ2-3
CDR3aa: CASSPRLAGGVDTQYF
CDR3nt: TGTGCCAGCAGCCCGCGACTAGCGGGAGGGGTAGATACGCAGTATTTT

d_gene: TRBD1
v_gene: TRBV19
abundance: .
j_gene: TRBJ2-7
CDR3aa: CASSSGTGAEQYF
CDR3nt: TGTGCCAGTAGTTCCGGAACAGGGGCCGAGCAGTACTTC

d_gene: TRBD1
v_gene: TRBV6-1
abundance: .
j_gene: TRBJ2-7
CDR3aa: CASSPDRGSYEQYF
CDR3nt: TGTGCCAGCAGTCCGGACAGGGGCTCCTACGAGCAGTACTTC

d_gene: .
v_gene: TRBV29-1
abundance: .
j_gene: TRBJ2-7
CDR3aa: CSVSARVESEQYF
CDR3nt: TGCAGCGTGTCCGCGAGGGTGGAGAGCGAGCAGTACTTC

d_gene: .
v_gene: TRBV2
abundance: .
j_gene: TRBJ1-1
CDR3aa: CASSVAGRDTEAFF
CDR3nt: TGTGCCAGCAGTGTAGCAGGCAGGGACACTGAAGCTTTCTTT

d_gene: TRBD1
v_gene: TRBV28
abundance: once
j_gene: TRBJ2-4
CDR3aa: CASNTGVNIQYF
CDR3nt: TGTGCCAGCAATACAGGGGTAAACATTCAGTACTTC

d_gene: TRBD1
v_gene: TRBV2
abundance: few
j_gene: TRBJ1-1
CDR3aa: CASSVSGGGNTEAFF
CDR3nt: TGTGCCAGCAGTGTGTCAGGGGGAGGTAACACTGAAGCTTTCTTT

d_gene: TRBD1
v_gene: TRBV27
abundance: .
j_gene: TRBJ1-4
CDR3aa: CASRQGPGLGEKLFF
CDR3nt: TGTGCCAGCAGACAGGGGCCGGGATTGGGTGAAAAACTGTTTTTT

d_gene: .
v_gene: TRBV29-1
abundance: .
j_gene: TRBJ2-7
CDR3aa: CSVGSGIANSYEQYF
CDR3nt: TGCAGCGTGGGTTCGGGAATAGCCAACTCCTACGAGCAGTACTTC

d_gene: TRBD1
v_gene: TRBV28
abundance: .
j_gene: TRBJ1-2
CDR3aa: CATIRGQHYGYTF
CDR3nt: TGTGCCACTATCAGGGGACAGCACTATGGCTACACCTTC

d_gene: TRBD2
v_gene: TRBV30
abundance: .
j_gene: TRBJ2-1
CDR3aa: CAWSVGLAGTNEQFF
CDR3nt: TGTGCCTGGAGTGTGGGACTAGCGGGTACCAATGAGCAGTTCTTC

d_gene: TRBD2
v_gene: TRBV9
abundance: .
j_gene: TRBJ2-1
CDR3aa: CASSGVIQPGLAGGPFF
CDR3nt: TGTGCCAGCAGCGGGGTCATCCAACCGGGACTAGCGGGAGGGCCGTTCTTC

d_gene: TRBD2
v_gene: TRBV7-8
abundance: once
j_gene: TRBJ2-1
CDR3aa: CASSAQPPTSGSYNEQFF
CDR3nt: TGTGCCAGCAGCGCACAACCCCCGACTAGCGGGTCCTACAATGAGCAGTTCTTC

d_gene: .
v_gene: TRBV11-2
abundance: .
j_gene: TRBJ1-3
CDR3aa: CASSLSGSLSGNTIYF
CDR3nt: TGTGCCAGCAGCTTAAGCGGTTCTTTATCTGGAAACACCATATATTTT

d_gene: .
v_gene: TRBV9
abundance: few
j_gene: TRBJ2-3
CDR3aa: CASSVSKDTQYF
CDR3nt: TGTGCCAGCAGCGTTAGCAAGGATACGCAGTATTTT

d_gene: .
v_gene: TRBV19
abundance: once
j_gene: TRBJ1-1
CDR3aa: CASSIGVDTEAFF
CDR3nt: TGTGCCAGTAGTATCGGAGTAGACACTGAAGCTTTCTTT

d_gene: .
v_gene: TRBV14
abundance: .
j_gene: TRBJ2-3
CDR3aa: CASSQVRSGSGRTPDTQYF
CDR3nt: TGTGCCAGCAGCCAAGTACGTTCAGGGTCGGGTAGGACACCAGATACGCAGTATTTT

d_gene: TRBD2
v_gene: TRBV18
abundance: .
j_gene: TRBJ2-7
CDR3aa: CASSPPGGMSEQYF
CDR3nt: TGTGCCAGCTCACCTCCCGGGGGGATGAGCGAGCAGTACTTC

d_gene: TRBD2
v_gene: TRBV29-1
abundance: .
j_gene: TRBJ2-1
CDR3aa: CSVRTSGYNEQFF
CDR3nt: TGCAGCGTTCGGACTAGCGGCTACAATGAGCAGTTCTTC

d_gene: TRBD2
v_gene: TRBV4-2
abundance: .
j_gene: TRBJ2-2
CDR3aa: CATARWEGLFGELFF
CDR3nt: TGTGCCACCGCGAGGTGGGAGGGCCTTTTCGGGGAGCTGTTTTTT

d_gene: .
v_gene: TRBV5-6
abundance: .
j_gene: TRBJ2-3
CDR3aa: CASSFVGVSTDTQYF
CDR3nt: TGTGCCAGCAGCTTCGTCGGGGTTAGCACAGATACGCAGTATTTT

d_gene: .
v_gene: TRBV18
abundance: .
j_gene: TRBJ2-7
CDR3aa: CASSPLRTSSYEQYF
CDR3nt: TGTGCCAGCTCACCACTGCGGACAAGCTCCTACGAGCAGTACTTC

d_gene: .
v_gene: TRBV11-2
abundance: .
j_gene: TRBJ2-7
CDR3aa: CASSPPPRLVDYEQYF
CDR3nt: TGTGCCAGCAGCCCACCCCCCCGACTAGTAGATTACGAGCAGTACTTC

d_gene: .
v_gene: TRBV4-2
abundance: .
j_gene: TRBJ2-5
CDR3aa: CASSPWGAQETQYF
CDR3nt: TGTGCCAGTTCCCCTTGGGGAGCCCAAGAGACCCAGTACTTC

d_gene: TRBD1
v_gene: TRBV7-2
abundance: once
j_gene: TRBJ1-2
CDR3aa: CASSAGQALYGYTF
CDR3nt: TGTGCCAGCAGCGCGGGACAGGCCCTCTATGGCTACACCTTC

d_gene: TRBD1
v_gene: TRBV7-9
abundance: many
j_gene: TRBJ1-2
CDR3aa: CASSFDTGGDGYTF
CDR3nt: TGTGCCAGCAGCTTTGACACAGGGGGCGATGGCTACACCTTC

d_gene: .
v_gene: TRBV5-1
abundance: .
j_gene: TRBJ1-1
CDR3aa: CASSGGGYPMNTEAFF
CDR3nt: TGCGCCAGCAGCGGGGGGGGGTACCCCATGAACACTGAAGCTTTCTTT

d_gene: .
v_gene: TRBV5-1
abundance: .
j_gene: TRBJ2-1
CDR3aa: CASSQIAERYNEQFF
CDR3nt: TGCGCCAGCAGCCAGATAGCGGAGAGATACAATGAGCAGTTCTTC

d_gene: .
v_gene: TRBV4-2
abundance: .
j_gene: TRBJ1-4
CDR3aa: CASSQDPGAANEKLFF
CDR3nt: TGTGCCAGCAGCCAAGATCCAGGGGCTGCTAATGAAAAACTGTTTTTT

d_gene: .
v_gene: TRBV5-1
abundance: .
j_gene: TRBJ2-5
CDR3aa: CASSSMGPSQETQYF
CDR3nt: TGCGCCAGCAGCTCAATGGGGCCTAGCCAAGAGACCCAGTACTTC

d_gene: .
v_gene: TRBV7-8
abundance: .
j_gene: TRBJ1-5
CDR3aa: CASSLARPGDYEPQHF
CDR3nt: TGTGCCAGCAGCTTAGCGCGTCCAGGGGATTATGAGCCCCAGCATTTT

d_gene: .
v_gene: TRBV28
abundance: .
j_gene: TRBJ1-6
CDR3aa: CANQEGGYNSPLHF
CDR3nt: TGTGCCAACCAAGAGGGAGGGTATAATTCACCCCTCCACTTT

d_gene: .
v_gene: TRBV10-2
abundance: .
j_gene: TRBJ2-7
CDR3aa: CASSMAPAESYEQYF
CDR3nt: TGCGCCAGCTCGATGGCCCCCGCGGAGTCCTACGAGCAGTACTTC

d_gene: .
v_gene: TRBV7-3
abundance: few
j_gene: TRBJ1-6
CDR3aa: CASSTAGPNSPLHF
CDR3nt: TGTGCCAGCAGCACCGCAGGGCCGAATTCACCCCTCCACTTT

d_gene: .
v_gene: TRBV12-2
abundance: .
j_gene: TRBJ2-5
CDR3aa: CASRLVTSGRGETQYF
CDR3nt: TGTGCAAGTCGCTTAGTCACTAGCGGGAGAGGAGAGACCCAGTACTTC

d_gene: .
v_gene: TRBV7-6
abundance: once
j_gene: TRBJ2-1
CDR3aa: CASSFLAGEQFF
CDR3nt: TGTGCCAGCAGCTTTTTAGCCGGTGAGCAGTTCTTC

d_gene: .
v_gene: TRBV7-2
abundance: .
j_gene: TRBJ1-1
CDR3aa: CASSSGYMNTEAFF
CDR3nt: TGTGCCAGCAGCTCGGGGTACATGAACACTGAAGCTTTCTTT

d_gene: TRBD1
v_gene: TRBV7-6
abundance: .
j_gene: TRBJ2-1
CDR3aa: CASSLVPGGASNEQFF
CDR3nt: TGTGCCAGCAGCTTAGTACCAGGGGGCGCGTCTAATGAGCAGTTCTTC

d_gene: TRBD2
v_gene: TRBV5-5
abundance: .
j_gene: TRBJ2-3
CDR3aa: CASSLGLAGLSTDTQYF
CDR3nt: TGTGCCAGCAGCTTAGGACTAGCGGGTTTAAGCACAGATACGCAGTATTTT

d_gene: TRBD1
v_gene: TRBV27
abundance: .
j_gene: TRBJ2-1
CDR3aa: CASSSNRGLGDEQFF
CDR3nt: TGTGCCAGCAGTTCTAACAGGGGGCTTGGCGATGAGCAGTTCTTC

d_gene: TRBD1
v_gene: TRBV5-1
abundance: .
j_gene: TRBJ1-1
CDR3aa: CASSPTLQGEGTEAFF
CDR3nt: TGCGCCAGCAGCCCAACACTACAGGGGGAAGGCACTGAAGCTTTCTTT

d_gene: .
v_gene: TRBV5-1
abundance: .
j_gene: TRBJ1-3
CDR3aa: CASSVRAGNTIYF
CDR3nt: TGCGCCAGCAGTGTCAGGGCGGGAAACACCATATATTTT

d_gene: .
v_gene: TRBV19
abundance: .
j_gene: TRBJ2-7
CDR3aa: CASIGLGPEQYF
CDR3nt: TGTGCCAGTATAGGTTTGGGCCCGGAGCAGTACTTC

d_gene: TRBD1
v_gene: TRBV6-5
abundance: .
j_gene: TRBJ2-1
CDR3aa: CASRDRVYEQFF
CDR3nt: TGTGCCAGCCGGGACAGGGTCTATGAGCAGTTCTTC

d_gene: TRBD2
v_gene: TRBV5-1
abundance: .
j_gene: TRBJ2-2
CDR3aa: CASSLIPSGRWSTGELFF
CDR3nt: TGCGCCAGCAGCTTGATTCCTAGCGGGAGGTGGAGCACCGGGGAGCTGTTTTTT

d_gene: .
v_gene: TRBV5-8
abundance: few
j_gene: TRBJ2-5
CDR3aa: CASSQEGRRVTETQYF
CDR3nt: TGTGCCAGCAGCCAGGAGGGTCGCAGGGTGACAGAGACCCAGTACTTC

d_gene: .
v_gene: TRBV5-5
abundance: .
j_gene: TRBJ1-4
CDR3aa: CASSPGTLATNEKLFF
CDR3nt: TGTGCCAGCAGCCCCGGGACACTTGCAACTAATGAAAAACTGTTTTTT

d_gene: TRBD2
v_gene: TRBV5-4
abundance: .
j_gene: TRBJ2-5
CDR3aa: CASSPPTSGRALETQYF
CDR3nt: TGTGCCAGCAGCCCCCCGACTAGCGGGAGGGCCCTGGAGACCCAGTACTTC